This T cell receptor beta chain came from a study of blood T cell repertoires in COVID-19. CDR1 and CDR2 (germline): ENHRY, SYGVKD. CDR3 length: 13 amino acids. Trimming removed 7 bases from V and 6 bases from J, with 15 bases in between. The assay was immunoSEQ multiplex PCR, and TCRdb's table has in-frame clones only and misses some. The sample has just under 250,000 clones; roughly 86% are singletons. The source is a woman in her twenties or thirties who had recovered from COVID-19. The sequenced sample was peripheral blood. This sequence joins TRBV10-3 and TRBJ1-2; D unclear. CDR3 protein: CAIKRTPTDGYTF. The CDR3 DNA follows: TGTGCCATCAAGAGGACTCCTACCGATGGCTACACCTTC.